Given below is one T cell receptor (beta chain) in context. Its cognate antigen is unknown. This record comes from a study of T cell responses to AZD1222 COVID-19 vaccine. Method: immunoSEQ multiplex PCR; TCRdb's copy keeps in-frame clones and lacks some. The table lists about 100,000 clones, about 83% of them singletons, with roughly 15% in the top ten. Study-wide findings and caveats: With dominance at 160-218 and 743-854, vaccine-associated CD4 TCRs spanned spike.

Trimming left V 6 bases short and J 0 bases short, with 6 bases between. The CDR3 totals 13 residues. Germline lookup yields CDR1 SNHLY and CDR2 FYNNEI. Sequences were derived from peripheral blood, sampled on day 0 of AZD1222 vaccination. The J gene is TRBJ1-5, the V gene TRBV2; unclear D gene. The source of this sequence is an adult in good health. Here the CDR3 reads CASSPDSNQPQHF. The CDR3 bases are TGTGCCAGCAGCCCGGATAGCAATCAGCCCCAGCATTTT.